This entry lists 18 T cell receptor beta chains sequenced from one sample in a study of OX40 agonist ivuxolimab in advanced cancers. Clones were read by immunoSEQ multiplex PCR, and TCRdb kept only the in-frame ones, dropping some. The repertoire holds about 62,000 clones, with around 85% as singletons. The starting material was CD4+ or CD8+ T cells sorted from blood, obtained in a trial of the OX40 agonist ivuxolimab. The receptors come from an adult with an advanced solid tumor such as melanoma, head and neck, liver or kidney cancer.

This clone was detected once. This rearrangement joins TRBV25-1 to TRBJ1-2; D is unclear. Germline lookup yields CDR1 MGHDK and CDR2 SYGVNS. The V gene lost 1 base and the J gene lost 4 bases, with 7 bases spanning the gap. CDR3 length: 13 residues. CDR3 coding DNA: TGTGCCAGCAGTGAATCCTGGGGCTATGGCTACACCTTC. Its translation is CASSESWGYGYTF.

The chain carries TRBV9 and TRBJ2-3; no firm D call. Germline loops: CDR1 SGDLS, CDR2 YYNGEE. V gave up 0 bases and J gave up 1 base, with 12 bases separating them. This CDR3 has 16 amino acids. The CDR3: CASSVENSLGTDTQYF. CDR3 in DNA: TGTGCCAGCAGCGTAGAGAACTCTTTGGGCACAGATACGCAGTATTTT. Combining the CDR3 with reference TRBV9 and TRBJ2-3 gives the whole variable domain DSGVTQTPKHLITATGQRVTLRCSPRSGDLSVYWYQQSLDQGLQFLIQYYNGEERAKGNILERFSAQQFPDLHSELNLSSLELGDSALYFCASSVENSLGTDTQYFGPGTRLTVL.

V gene TRBV7-2 combines with J gene TRBJ2-2; D call uncertain. The CDR3 contains 13 residues. V lost 1 base to trimming and J lost 6 bases, with 6 bases between them. The V gene's germline CDR1 is SGHTA and CDR2 FQGNSA. CDR3 DNA sequence: TGTGCCAGCAGCTTAGGTCTCCCCGGGGAGCTGTTTTTT. It encodes CASSLGLPGELFF.

The chain is built from TRBV28 and TRBJ2-7; D is possibly TRBD2 (6 bases). Between the trimmed V and J ends, which lost 5 bases and 7 bases, there was a span of 21 bases. Germline assignment: CDR1 MDHEN and CDR2 SYDVKM. The CDR3 loop spans 15 amino acids. The CDR3, as DNA: TGTGCCAGCAGTCCAGCGGGCAGGGCGAGCCTGGAGCAGTACTTC. Protein product: CASSPAGRASLEQYF. Together with reference TRBV28 and TRBJ2-7, the CDR3 gives the full variable domain: DVKVTQSSRYLVKRTGEKVFLECVQDMDHENMFWYRQDPGLGLRLIYFSYDVKMKEKGDIPEGYSVSREKKERFSLILESASTNQTSMYLCASSPAGRASLEQYFGPGTRLTVT.

This clone was observed once. The V call is TRBV7-9, the J call TRBJ2-5; D may be TRBD1 (5 bases). CDR1 SEHNR and CDR2 FQNEAQ come from the germline V gene (reference sequence). The CDR3 loop spans 13 amino acids. V lost 5 bases and J lost 2, with 9 bases in between. CDR3 sequence reads: CASSHRQQETQYF. DNA of the CDR3: TGTGCCAGCAGCCACCGACAGCAAGAGACCCAGTACTTC. The whole variable domain, filled in from reference TRBV7-9 and TRBJ2-5, reads DTGVSQNPRHKITKRGQNVTFRCDPISEHNRLYWYRQTLGQGPEFLTYFQNEAQLEKSRLLSDRFSAERPKGSFSTLEIQRTEQGDSAMYLCASSHRQQETQYFGPGTRLLVL.

CDR3 loop: CASSFQGDNNEQFF. The CDR3 DNA reads TGTGCCAGCAGTTTTCAAGGGGACAACAATGAGCAGTTCTTC. The chain combines TRBV27 with TRBJ2-1; tentative D call: TRBD1 (6 bases). V was cut by 3 bases and J by 5 bases, with 11 bases left in between. CDR1 MNHEY and CDR2 SMNVEV come from the germline V gene (reference sequence). CDR3 length: 14 amino acids.

V is TRBV5-8 and J is TRBJ2-7; 8 bases match TRBD1. The germline gives CDR1 SGHTS, CDR2 YDEGEE. Losses at the gene ends were 5 bases for V and 1 base for J; bases not matched to a gene: 5. This CDR3 spans 14 amino acids. The CDR3 here is CASRPRTGSYEQYF. CDR3 bases: TGTGCCAGCAGACCACGGACAGGGTCCTACGAGCAGTACTTC.

The chain couples TRBV15 to TRBJ2-5; D is unclear. The CDR3 is 15 residues long. CDR1 is LNHNV and CDR2 is YYDKDF in the germline V gene (reference sequence). The V gene lost 0 bases and the J gene lost 1 base, with 9 bases spanning the gap. In nucleotides, the CDR3 is TGTGCCACCAGCAGAGATCAGGCCAGCCAAGAGACCCAGTACTTC. Protein sequence: CATSRDQASQETQYF.

The J gene is TRBJ2-7, the V gene TRBV11-2; D gene unclear. CDR1 SGHAT and CDR2 FQNNGV come from the germline V gene. Trimming removed 8 bases from V and 7 bases from J, with 9 bases in between. The CDR3 runs 10 residues. The CDR3 loop is CASSWREQYF. The CDR3 nucleotides are TGTGCCAGCTCTTGGAGAGAGCAGTACTTC.

The gene calls are TRBV28 and TRBJ2-6; tentative D call: TRBD2 (6 bases). Per the germline V gene, CDR1 is MDHEN and CDR2 is SYDVKM. Trimming left V 2 bases short and J 0 bases short, with 20 bases between. The CDR3 is 20 amino acids. The CDR3 DNA follows: TGTGCCAGCAGTTTAGGTCGGGGCCGGATGGGAGGCTCTGGGGCCAACGTCCTGACTTTC. This codes for CASSLGRGRMGGSGANVLTF.

The chain employs TRBV30 and TRBJ1-2; D is possibly TRBD1 (6 bases). Germline CDR1 reads GTSNPN; CDR2 reads SVGIG (reference sequence). This CDR3 contains 13 residues. Trimming took 5 bases from V and 6 from J, leaving 16 bases between them. This CDR3 is CAWADEGGNGYTF. Here the CDR3 DNA reads TGTGCCTGGGCCGACGAGGGGGGGAATGGCTACACCTTC.

The V and J genes are TRBV9 and TRBJ2-6; 11 bases align to TRBD2. Germline V lookup: CDR1 SGDLS, CDR2 YYNGEE. The CDR3 is 18 residues long. The ends lost 2 bases at V and 0 bases at J; junction bases unmatched: 4. CDR3: CASSVGLAGYSGANVLTF. The CDR3 DNA follows: TGTGCCAGCAGCGTCGGACTAGCGGGCTACTCTGGGGCCAACGTCCTGACTTTC.

J is TRBJ2-1 and V is TRBV6-1; D might be TRBD1 (7 bases). V lost 6 bases to trimming and J lost 3 bases, with 12 bases between them. The CDR3 length is 14 residues. Germline V CDR1 and CDR2: MNHNS, SASEGT. CDR3: CASRPGGGYNEQFF. The CDR3 DNA is TGTGCCAGCAGGCCAGGGGGAGGCTACAATGAGCAGTTCTTC.

The rearrangement uses TRBV2 and TRBJ2-7; the D gene is possibly TRBD1 (6 bases). Germline CDR1 and CDR2: SNHLY and FYNNEI. The CDR3 is 14 amino acids. V was pared by 10 bases and J by 3 bases, with 19 bases between. The CDR3 here is CATQPGTQYYEQYF. The CDR3 DNA reads TGTGCCACGCAACCGGGGACACAGTACTACGAGCAGTACTTC.

The table lists this clone with a few counts. This chain joins TRBV2 and TRBJ1-5; D remains ambiguous. CDR1 is SNHLY and CDR2 is FYNNEI in the germline V gene. The ends were cut back, 0 bases at V and 3 bases at J, with 12 bases in the middle. This CDR3 contains 16 residues. The CDR3 bases are TGTGCCAGCAGTGAAGCTCGGCAGAATTACAATCAGCCCCAGCATTTT. Translation gives CASSEARQNYNQPQHF. Together with reference TRBV2 and TRBJ1-5, the CDR3 gives the full variable domain: EPEVTQTPSHQVTQMGQEVILRCVPISNHLYFYWYRQILGQKVEFLVSFYNNEISEKSEIFDDQFSVERPDGSNFTLKIRSTKLEDSAMYFCASSEARQNYNQPQHFGDGTRLSIL.

This chain links TRBV5-6 with TRBJ2-7; D might be TRBD1 (5 bases). CDR1 is SGHDT and CDR2 is YYEEEE in the germline V gene. V was pared by 3 bases and J by 6 bases, with 13 bases between. The CDR3 is made up of 13 amino acids. This chain's CDR3 is CASSSTGSVEQYF. CDR3 in DNA: TGTGCCAGCAGCTCAACAGGCTCCGTCGAGCAGTACTTC.

The chain combines TRBV4-1 with TRBJ1-1; no firm D call. This CDR3 is 14 amino acids long. Per the germline V gene, CDR1 is MGHRA and CDR2 is YSYEKL. V dropped 2 bases and J dropped 1 base, with 8 bases sitting between them. The CDR3 DNA is TGCGCCAGCAGCCAATGGGTTCCGAACACTGAAGCTTTCTTT. Encoded protein: CASSQWVPNTEAFF.

The V gene is TRBV16, the J gene TRBJ1-1; D is uncertain. Trimming took 1 base from V and 12 from J, leaving 15 bases between them. The CDR3 extends over 13 amino acids. Germline V gene data show CDR1 as KGHSY and CDR2 as FQNENV. In nucleotides, the CDR3 is TGTGCCAGCAGCCAATTTGATCGGGGTAAGACTTTCTTT. It specifies CASSQFDRGKTFF.